This T cell receptor beta chain was recovered during a study of cytomegalovirus exposure and HLA in healthy donors. The CDR3 covers 14 residues. CDR1 is SEHNR and CDR2 is FQNEAQ in the germline V gene (reference sequence). Unmatched junction bases numbered 2, after V lost 4 bases and J lost 2 bases. Researchers ran the PCR with 60 Vbeta and 13 Jbeta primers. Method: immunoSEQ multiplex PCR; TCRdb's copy keeps in-frame clones and lacks some. Its table records roughly 140,000 clones. Notes on this clone: Its cognate antigen is unknown.

Study-level points and caveats: Later analysis showed TCR association rates varying by HLA locus, highest for DRB1 and lowest for HLA-C.

This rearrangement joins TRBV7-9 to TRBJ2-7; 10 nucleotides agree with TRBD2. The specimen sequenced was PBMCs. The clonotype originates from a male donor in good health and CMV-seronegative. The CDR3 nucleotides are TGTGCCAGCAGCTGGACTAGCGGACCCTACGAGCAGTACTTC. This sequence encodes CASSWTSGPYEQYF.